The present T cell receptor beta chain was sequenced within a study of OX40 agonist ivuxolimab in advanced cancers. Whole-study context: Intravenous ivuxolimab was administered to patients every 2 weeks at 0.01 to 10 mg/kg. Study-wide results and caveats: It was not determined which antigens were specifically recognized by the peripheral T cells that had undergone clonal expansion. More expanded clones were found, on average, in CD8+ than in CD4+ T cells.

As for this clone: Antigen specificity is unknown.

Measured with immunoSEQ multiplex PCR; TCRdb has only the in-frame clones, and not every one. Of approximately 84,000 clones detected, under 95% appear once; the ten largest clones hold less than 0.55%. The sequence derives from an adult with an advanced solid tumor such as melanoma, head and neck, liver or kidney cancer. The starting material was CD4+ or CD8+ T cells sorted from blood, obtained in a trial of the OX40 agonist ivuxolimab.

The CDR3 nucleotides are TGTGCCATCAGTGAGGCCAGGGGGAAGGACGAGCAGTACTTC. Translating gives CAISEARGKDEQYF. The chain carries TRBV10-3 and TRBJ2-7; 7 bases are a match to TRBD1. Germline loops: CDR1 ENHRY, CDR2 SYGVKD. J lost 5 bases, V lost 2 bases, and 6 bases had no gene match. This CDR3 is 14 amino acids long.